A selection of T cell receptor beta chains follows, all from one sample in a study of blood T cell repertoires in COVID-19. Some clones are missing from TCRdb's copy, which holds only in-frame ones; the method was immunoSEQ multiplex PCR. The sample has about 48,000 clones; over 70% are singletons. The sequencing input was peripheral blood. The receptors come from an older man with acute or convalescent COVID-19. CDR3s include the opening cysteine and the closing phenylalanine or tryptophan. The D gene is left open where the match is weak. Clone size is shown for a subset of rows, as once, few, many or a class of expanded clone.

V gene: TRBV6-6
D gene: TRBD2
clone size: -
J gene: TRBJ2-1
CDR3 DNA: TGTGCCAGCAGTGGGACTAGCGGGATATACAATGAGCAGTTCTTC
CDR3 protein: CASSGTSGIYNEQFF

V gene: TRBV28
D gene: -
clone size: -
J gene: TRBJ1-1
CDR3 DNA: TGTGCCGCGGCGGGACCTGAGAACACTGAAGCTTTCTTT
CDR3 protein: CAAAGPENTEAFF

V gene: TRBV6-1
D gene: -
clone size: few
J gene: TRBJ1-5
CDR3 DNA: TGTGCCAGCAGTGCTAGACCCCCTGACAGGATGAATCAGCCCCAGCATTTT
CDR3 protein: CASSARPPDRMNQPQHF

V gene: TRBV28
D gene: TRBD1
clone size: -
J gene: TRBJ1-6
CDR3 DNA: TGTGCAGCGGAGGGGGCTCGCCGTTCACCCCTCCACTTT
CDR3 protein: CAAEGARRSPLHF

V gene: TRBV4-1
D gene: -
clone size: once
J gene: TRBJ1-1
CDR3 DNA: TGCGCCAGCAGCCAAGCCGGGGGGAACACTGAAGCTTTCTTT
CDR3 protein: CASSQAGGNTEAFF

V gene: TRBV19
D gene: -
clone size: -
J gene: TRBJ1-2
CDR3 DNA: TGTGCCAGTGAAGTTCCGGGAGGGGTTGGCTACACCTTC
CDR3 protein: CASEVPGGVGYTF

V gene: TRBV7-2
D gene: -
clone size: once
J gene: TRBJ2-1
CDR3 DNA: TGTGCCAGCAGCTTAGAAGTAGCGGCCTACAATGAGCAGTTCTTC
CDR3 protein: CASSLEVAAYNEQFF

V gene: TRBV7-2
D gene: -
clone size: -
J gene: TRBJ2-3
CDR3 DNA: TGTGCCAGCAGCTTAGTTCACGGCGGCTTGGATACGCAGTATTTT
CDR3 protein: CASSLVHGGLDTQYF

V gene: TRBV2
D gene: TRBD1
clone size: -
J gene: TRBJ2-2
CDR3 DNA: TGTGCCAGACGAAGAAACAGGGGCCCGAACACCGGGGAGCTGTTTTTT
CDR3 protein: CARRRNRGPNTGELFF

V gene: TRBV11-2
D gene: -
clone size: -
J gene: TRBJ1-1
CDR3 DNA: TGTGCCAGCAGCCCCGCGGGGAACACTGAAGCTTTCTTT
CDR3 protein: CASSPAGNTEAFF

V gene: TRBV9
D gene: -
clone size: -
J gene: TRBJ2-5
CDR3 DNA: TGTGCCAGCAGCCCTCTAAGGCAGGGAGAGACCCAGTACTTC
CDR3 protein: CASSPLRQGETQYF

V gene: TRBV29-1
D gene: TRBD1
clone size: -
J gene: TRBJ1-1
CDR3 DNA: TGCAGCGTTGAAGGGACAGGGTGGGGCACTGAAGCTTTCTTT
CDR3 protein: CSVEGTGWGTEAFF

V gene: TRBV30
D gene: -
clone size: -
J gene: TRBJ1-1
CDR3 DNA: TGTGCCTGGAGTGACGAAGGGGCCGGGACTGAAGCTTTCTTT
CDR3 protein: CAWSDEGAGTEAFF

V gene: TRBV7-2
D gene: TRBD1
clone size: -
J gene: TRBJ1-2
CDR3 DNA: TGTGCCAGCAGCGACAGGGGCGATAACTATGGCTACACCTTC
CDR3 protein: CASSDRGDNYGYTF

V gene: TRBV9
D gene: -
clone size: -
J gene: TRBJ1-3
CDR3 DNA: TGTGCCAGCAGCGTAGTTACAGAGGGAAACACCATATATTTT
CDR3 protein: CASSVVTEGNTIYF

V gene: TRBV19
D gene: -
clone size: -
J gene: TRBJ1-6
CDR3 DNA: TGTGCCAGTAGTATTGGGTCCCCCGACGGCAGGAATTCACCCCTCCACTTT
CDR3 protein: CASSIGSPDGRNSPLHF

V gene: TRBV4-1
D gene: -
clone size: -
J gene: TRBJ1-1
CDR3 DNA: TGCGCCAGCAGCGTCCAGGTTATGAACACTGAAGCTTTCTTT
CDR3 protein: CASSVQVMNTEAFF

V gene: TRBV19
D gene: TRBD1
clone size: -
J gene: TRBJ1-5
CDR3 DNA: TGTGCCAGTAGTACCCAAGACAGGGTCGGTCAGCCCCAGCATTTT
CDR3 protein: CASSTQDRVGQPQHF

V gene: TRBV24-1
D gene: -
clone size: -
J gene: TRBJ1-2
CDR3 DNA: TGTGCCACCAGTGATTCCCCGGGTCCGAACTATGGCTACACCTTC
CDR3 protein: CATSDSPGPNYGYTF

V gene: TRBV5-1
D gene: -
clone size: once
J gene: TRBJ1-2
CDR3 DNA: TGCGCCAGCAGCGACGGGACTGTGGGCTACACCTTC
CDR3 protein: CASSDGTVGYTF

V gene: TRBV2
D gene: -
clone size: once
J gene: TRBJ2-1
CDR3 DNA: TGTGCCAGCAGTGTCTTCGGTGAGCAGTTCTTC
CDR3 protein: CASSVFGEQFF

V gene: TRBV2
D gene: TRBD1
clone size: -
J gene: TRBJ2-7
CDR3 DNA: TGTGCCAGCAGTGAAGAGATCGCGACAGGGATGAACGAGCAGTACTTC
CDR3 protein: CASSEEIATGMNEQYF

V gene: TRBV7-8
D gene: -
clone size: -
J gene: TRBJ2-7
CDR3 DNA: TGTGCCAGCAGCCCCTACTACGAGCAGTACTTC
CDR3 protein: CASSPYYEQYF

V gene: TRBV6-1
D gene: -
clone size: few
J gene: TRBJ2-1
CDR3 DNA: TGTGCCAGCAGTGAATTAAGGAGTTCTGAGCAGTTCTTC
CDR3 protein: CASSELRSSEQFF

V gene: TRBV19
D gene: -
clone size: -
J gene: TRBJ2-7
CDR3 DNA: TGTGCCAGTAGTTCTAGAGTTGCCTACGAGCAGTACTTC
CDR3 protein: CASSSRVAYEQYF

V gene: TRBV29-1
D gene: -
clone size: -
J gene: TRBJ1-2
CDR3 DNA: TGCAGCGTTGAGGATTCTGTCAGGTCCTGGGGCTACACCTTC
CDR3 protein: CSVEDSVRSWGYTF

V gene: TRBV9
D gene: TRBD2
clone size: -
J gene: TRBJ2-1
CDR3 DNA: TGTGCCAGCAGCGACACGGGGGGGTCCTACAATGAGCAGTTCTTC
CDR3 protein: CASSDTGGSYNEQFF

V gene: TRBV11-2
D gene: -
clone size: once
J gene: TRBJ2-3
CDR3 DNA: TGTGCCAGCAGCTTGCTGGGCCCAGATACGCAGTATTTT
CDR3 protein: CASSLLGPDTQYF

V gene: TRBV5-4
D gene: -
clone size: -
J gene: TRBJ1-2
CDR3 DNA: TGTGCCAGCAGCAACCCCCCCGGGGGTAACTATGGCTACACCTTC
CDR3 protein: CASSNPPGGNYGYTF

V gene: TRBV7-2
D gene: -
clone size: -
J gene: TRBJ2-7
CDR3 DNA: TGTGCCAGCAGCTTTACAGGGGGGGTTTCCTACGAGCAGTACTTC
CDR3 protein: CASSFTGGVSYEQYF

V gene: TRBV7-6
D gene: -
clone size: -
J gene: TRBJ1-3
CDR3 DNA: TGTGCCAGCAGCTCTGACACCTCTGGAAACACCATATATTTT
CDR3 protein: CASSSDTSGNTIYF

V gene: TRBV6-2/TRBV6-3
D gene: TRBD1
clone size: many
J gene: TRBJ1-1
CDR3 DNA: TGTGCCAGCAGTGGGACAGGGTGGACTGAAGCTTTCTTT
CDR3 protein: CASSGTGWTEAFF

V gene: TRBV27
D gene: TRBD2
clone size: -
J gene: TRBJ2-7
CDR3 DNA: TGTGCCAGCAGTTTATACGCGGCTAGCGGGTCCCAATCTTCCTACGAGCAGTACTTC
CDR3 protein: CASSLYAASGSQSSYEQYF